These T cell receptor beta chains were read from a single sample in a study of cytomegalovirus exposure and HLA in healthy donors. Sequencing was performed with immunoSEQ multiplex PCR; in TCRdb, only in-frame clones are kept and a portion is missing. The sample holds 100,000 to 150,000 clones, 76% seen once. Sequenced sample: PBMCs. The receptors derive from a man over 45 in good health and CMV-seronegative. Each CDR3 is given with its conserved first and last residue. The order of the fields is clone size, D gene, J gene, V gene, CDR3 protein, CDR3 DNA. D genes are given only for firm matches. Clone size is stated in some rows and not others, as once, few, many or a class when expanded.

clone size: -
D gene: TRBD1
J gene: TRBJ1-1
V gene: TRBV5-1
CDR3 protein: CASSSGQGVNTEAFF
CDR3 DNA: TGCGCCAGCAGCTCGGGACAGGGGGTGAACACTGAAGCTTTCTTT

clone size: -
D gene: -
J gene: TRBJ2-1
V gene: TRBV28
CDR3 protein: CASSIPPGAAYNEQFF
CDR3 DNA: TGTGCCAGCAGTATACCACCCGGTGCCGCCTACAATGAGCAGTTCTTC

clone size: -
D gene: -
J gene: TRBJ2-2
V gene: TRBV7-9
CDR3 protein: CASNILTGITGELFF
CDR3 DNA: TGTGCCAGCAACATCCTAACAGGGATCACCGGGGAGCTGTTTTTT

clone size: -
D gene: TRBD1
J gene: TRBJ1-4
V gene: TRBV11-2
CDR3 protein: CASSEQQGADEKLFF
CDR3 DNA: TGTGCCAGCAGCGAGCAACAGGGGGCTGACGAAAAACTGTTTTTT

clone size: -
D gene: TRBD1
J gene: TRBJ2-3
V gene: TRBV15
CDR3 protein: CATSRGDRGTDTQYF
CDR3 DNA: TGTGCCACCAGCAGAGGGGACAGGGGCACAGATACGCAGTATTTT

clone size: -
D gene: -
J gene: TRBJ1-2
V gene: TRBV6-5
CDR3 protein: CASSELWTNYGYTF
CDR3 DNA: TGTGCCAGCAGTGAACTATGGACTAACTATGGCTACACCTTC

clone size: -
D gene: -
J gene: TRBJ2-5
V gene: TRBV7-2
CDR3 protein: CASSSTRYETQYF
CDR3 DNA: TGTGCCAGCAGCTCGACTAGATACGAGACCCAGTACTTC

clone size: -
D gene: -
J gene: TRBJ2-5
V gene: TRBV15
CDR3 protein: CATSTPSQGGETQYF
CDR3 DNA: TGTGCCACCAGCACCCCTTCACAGGGCGGGGAGACCCAGTACTTC

clone size: -
D gene: -
J gene: TRBJ2-1
V gene: TRBV5-1
CDR3 protein: CASSPTGTGTGGEQFF
CDR3 DNA: TGCGCCAGCAGCCCAACAGGGACTGGGACGGGGGGTGAGCAGTTCTTC

clone size: once
D gene: -
J gene: TRBJ2-2
V gene: TRBV28
CDR3 protein: CASSPPLSNTGELFF
CDR3 DNA: TGTGCCAGCAGTCCTCCCCTGTCGAACACCGGGGAGCTGTTTTTT

clone size: few
D gene: -
J gene: TRBJ1-2
V gene: TRBV5-6
CDR3 protein: CASSLGAGANYGYTF
CDR3 DNA: TGTGCCAGCAGCTTAGGGGCGGGAGCCAACTATGGCTACACCTTC

clone size: -
D gene: TRBD1
J gene: TRBJ1-3
V gene: TRBV5-5
CDR3 protein: CASSRARGDTGNTIYF
CDR3 DNA: TGTGCCAGCAGTCGAGCCAGGGGGGATACAGGAAACACCATATATTTT

clone size: -
D gene: TRBD1
J gene: TRBJ1-5
V gene: TRBV5-1
CDR3 protein: CASSPGQGSNQPQHF
CDR3 DNA: TGCGCCAGCAGCCCTGGACAGGGGAGCAATCAGCCCCAGCATTTT

clone size: -
D gene: -
J gene: TRBJ1-1
V gene: TRBV5-1
CDR3 protein: CASSLVQDTEAFF
CDR3 DNA: TGCGCCAGCAGCTTGGTGCAGGACACTGAAGCTTTCTTT

clone size: -
D gene: TRBD1
J gene: TRBJ2-1
V gene: TRBV19
CDR3 protein: CASSTQGKKQFF
CDR3 DNA: TGTGCCAGTAGTACACAGGGGAAAAAGCAGTTCTTC

clone size: -
D gene: -
J gene: TRBJ2-4
V gene: TRBV7-2
CDR3 protein: CASSPTEGMGKNIQYF
CDR3 DNA: TGTGCCAGCAGCCCCACGGAGGGGATGGGCAAAAACATTCAGTACTTC

clone size: -
D gene: -
J gene: TRBJ2-7
V gene: TRBV7-2
CDR3 protein: CASSPIRSSITRSYEQYF
CDR3 DNA: TGTGCCAGCAGCCCGATCCGATCTTCTATTACCCGCTCCTACGAGCAGTACTTC

clone size: -
D gene: -
J gene: TRBJ1-2
V gene: TRBV5-1
CDR3 protein: CASSPGTTPRGYGYTF
CDR3 DNA: TGCGCCAGCAGCCCAGGGACTACACCCCGGGGCTATGGCTACACCTTC

clone size: -
D gene: -
J gene: TRBJ1-6
V gene: TRBV5-1
CDR3 protein: CASSSGGKASPLHF
CDR3 DNA: TGCGCCAGCAGCTCCGGGGGAAAAGCTTCACCCCTCCACTTT

clone size: -
D gene: TRBD1
J gene: TRBJ2-5
V gene: TRBV19
CDR3 protein: CASSPSRDRGQETQYF
CDR3 DNA: TGTGCCAGTAGCCCATCCCGGGACAGGGGCCAAGAGACCCAGTACTTC

clone size: -
D gene: -
J gene: TRBJ2-3
V gene: TRBV13
CDR3 protein: CASSLRGGRTDTQYF
CDR3 DNA: TGTGCCAGCAGCTTAAGGGGGGGCCGCACAGATACGCAGTATTTT

clone size: -
D gene: TRBD2
J gene: TRBJ2-5
V gene: TRBV9
CDR3 protein: CASSASGGFQETQYF
CDR3 DNA: TGTGCCAGTTCTGCTAGCGGGGGATTCCAAGAGACCCAGTACTTC

clone size: -
D gene: -
J gene: TRBJ1-2
V gene: TRBV4-1
CDR3 protein: CASSRDSGARYGYTF
CDR3 DNA: TGCGCCAGCAGCCGAGATTCAGGGGCTCGCTATGGCTACACCTTC

clone size: -
D gene: -
J gene: TRBJ2-1
V gene: TRBV9
CDR3 protein: CASSVGASSYNEQFF
CDR3 DNA: TGTGCCAGCAGCGTAGGCGCTAGCTCCTACAATGAGCAGTTCTTC

clone size: -
D gene: TRBD1
J gene: TRBJ1-6
V gene: TRBV5-1
CDR3 protein: CASSTGTGPNSPLHF
CDR3 DNA: TGCGCCAGCAGCACCGGGACAGGCCCGAATTCACCCCTCCACTTT

clone size: -
D gene: -
J gene: TRBJ2-1
V gene: TRBV5-8
CDR3 protein: CASSFNRGGRFF
CDR3 DNA: TGTGCCAGCAGCTTCAATAGGGGGGGGAGGTTCTTC

clone size: few
D gene: TRBD2
J gene: TRBJ2-2
V gene: TRBV27
CDR3 protein: CASSPRLAGGLGTGELFF
CDR3 DNA: TGTGCCAGCAGTCCCCGACTAGCGGGAGGACTTGGCACCGGGGAGCTGTTTTTT

clone size: few
D gene: -
J gene: TRBJ2-3
V gene: TRBV6-1
CDR3 protein: CASSEAALVVDTQYF
CDR3 DNA: TGTGCCAGCAGTGAAGCCGCTCTAGTTGTAGATACGCAGTATTTT

clone size: once
D gene: TRBD1
J gene: TRBJ2-2
V gene: TRBV10-3
CDR3 protein: CAISRQGAGTGELFF
CDR3 DNA: TGTGCCATCAGTAGACAGGGGGCTGGCACCGGGGAGCTGTTTTTT

clone size: -
D gene: TRBD1
J gene: TRBJ2-2
V gene: TRBV5-1
CDR3 protein: CASSWGTGNTGELFF
CDR3 DNA: TGCGCCAGCAGCTGGGGGACAGGGAACACCGGGGAGCTGTTTTTT

clone size: -
D gene: TRBD1
J gene: TRBJ2-1
V gene: TRBV6-4
CDR3 protein: CASSGGQGVYNEQFF
CDR3 DNA: TGTGCCAGCAGTGGGGGACAGGGGGTCTACAATGAGCAGTTCTTC

clone size: -
D gene: -
J gene: TRBJ2-4
V gene: TRBV19
CDR3 protein: CASSIDPPTGGVKNIQYF
CDR3 DNA: TGTGCCAGTAGTATTGATCCCCCGACAGGTGGAGTCAAAAACATTCAGTACTTC